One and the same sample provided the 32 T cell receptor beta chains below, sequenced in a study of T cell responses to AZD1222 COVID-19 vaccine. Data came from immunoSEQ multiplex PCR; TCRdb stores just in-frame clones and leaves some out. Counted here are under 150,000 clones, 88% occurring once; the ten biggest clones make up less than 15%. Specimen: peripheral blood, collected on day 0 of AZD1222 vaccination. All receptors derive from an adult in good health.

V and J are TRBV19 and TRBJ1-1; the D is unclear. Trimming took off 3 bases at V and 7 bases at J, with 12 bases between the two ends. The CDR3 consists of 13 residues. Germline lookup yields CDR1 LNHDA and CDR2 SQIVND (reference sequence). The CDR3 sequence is CASSIRNGFEAFF. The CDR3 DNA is TGTGCCAGTAGTATCCGCAACGGATTTGAAGCTTTCTTT.

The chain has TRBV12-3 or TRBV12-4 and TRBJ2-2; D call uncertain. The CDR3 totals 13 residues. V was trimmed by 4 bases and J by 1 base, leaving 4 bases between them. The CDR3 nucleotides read TGTGCCAGCAGTTCGGTGAACACCGGGGAGCTGTTTTTT. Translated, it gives CASSSVNTGELFF.

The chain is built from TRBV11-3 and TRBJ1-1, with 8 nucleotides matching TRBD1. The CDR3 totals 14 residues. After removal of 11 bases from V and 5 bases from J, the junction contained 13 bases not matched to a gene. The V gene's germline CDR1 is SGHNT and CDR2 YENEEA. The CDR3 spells CAGLRGQGRTEAFF. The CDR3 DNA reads TGTGCCGGCCTTCGCGGACAGGGCCGAACTGAAGCTTTCTTT.

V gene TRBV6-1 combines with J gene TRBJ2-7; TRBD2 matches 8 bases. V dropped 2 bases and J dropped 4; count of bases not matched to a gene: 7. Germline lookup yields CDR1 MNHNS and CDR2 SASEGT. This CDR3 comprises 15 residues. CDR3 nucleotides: TGTGCCAGCAGTGAATTCGCGGGGGGCGGTTACGAGCAGTACTTC. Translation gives CASSEFAGGGYEQYF.

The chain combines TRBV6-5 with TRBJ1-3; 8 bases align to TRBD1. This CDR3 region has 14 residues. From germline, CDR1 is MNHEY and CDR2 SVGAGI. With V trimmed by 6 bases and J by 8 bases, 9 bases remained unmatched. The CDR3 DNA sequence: TGTGCCAGCAGACCTACAGGGGGTCGGGACACCATATATTTT. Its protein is CASRPTGGRDTIYF.

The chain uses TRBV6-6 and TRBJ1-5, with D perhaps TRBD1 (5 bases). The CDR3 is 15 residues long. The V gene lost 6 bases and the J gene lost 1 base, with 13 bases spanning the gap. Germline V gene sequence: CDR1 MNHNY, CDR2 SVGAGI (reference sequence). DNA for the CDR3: TGTGCCAGCAGCAACCGCCGGGACAGCAATCAGCCCCAGCATTTT. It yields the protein CASSNRRDSNQPQHF.

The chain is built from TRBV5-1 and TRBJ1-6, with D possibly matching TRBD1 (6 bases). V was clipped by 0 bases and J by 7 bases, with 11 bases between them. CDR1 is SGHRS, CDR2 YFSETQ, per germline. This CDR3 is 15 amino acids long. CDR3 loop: CASSLGQAKNSPLHF. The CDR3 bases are TGCGCCAGCAGCTTGGGACAGGCCAAGAATTCACCCCTCCACTTT.

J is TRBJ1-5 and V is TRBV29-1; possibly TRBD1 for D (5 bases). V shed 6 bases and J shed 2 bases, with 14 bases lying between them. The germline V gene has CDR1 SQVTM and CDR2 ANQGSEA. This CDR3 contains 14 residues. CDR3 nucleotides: TGCAGCGTGTCGCTTGGGGGAGGCAATCAGCCCCAGCATTTT. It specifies CSVSLGGGNQPQHF.

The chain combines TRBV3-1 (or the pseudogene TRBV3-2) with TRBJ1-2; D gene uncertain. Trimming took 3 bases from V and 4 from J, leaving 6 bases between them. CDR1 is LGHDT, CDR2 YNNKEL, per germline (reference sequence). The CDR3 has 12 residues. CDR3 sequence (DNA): TGTGCCAGCAGCCAGGGAATCTATGGCTACACCTTC. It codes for CASSQGIYGYTF.

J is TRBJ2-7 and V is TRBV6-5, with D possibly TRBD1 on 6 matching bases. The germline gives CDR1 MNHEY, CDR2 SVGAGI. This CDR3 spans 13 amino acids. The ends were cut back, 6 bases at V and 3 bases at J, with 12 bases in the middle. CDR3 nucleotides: TGTGCCAGCAGATTCTGGACAGACTACGAGCAGTACTTC. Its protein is CASRFWTDYEQYF.

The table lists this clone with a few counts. Written as DNA, the CDR3 is TGTGCCAGCAGCCAGACAAGGGATTCACCCCTCCACTTT. This translates into CASSQTRDSPLHF. The chain links TRBV3-1 (or the pseudogene TRBV3-2) to TRBJ1-6; D unresolved. Germline V CDR1 and CDR2: LGHDT, YNNKEL (reference sequence). This CDR3 region has 13 residues. Trimming cost V 3 bases and J 8 bases, with 8 bases left between them.

The CDR3 DNA reads as TGCAGCGCTGCACCCACAGGGACGGCCCCTGAAGCTTTCTTT. Translated: CSAAPTGTAPEAFF. The rearrangement links TRBV29-1 to TRBJ1-1; D is possibly TRBD1 (6 bases). CDR3 size: 14 residues. The germline V gene has CDR1 SQVTM and CDR2 ANQGSEA. V lost 7 bases to trimming and J lost 6 bases, with 21 bases between them.

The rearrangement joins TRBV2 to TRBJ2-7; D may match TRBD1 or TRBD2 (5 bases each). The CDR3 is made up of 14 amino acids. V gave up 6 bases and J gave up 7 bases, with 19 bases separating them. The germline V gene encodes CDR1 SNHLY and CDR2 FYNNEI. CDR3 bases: TGTGCCAGCAGGGGCAGGGCGGGTTTGGGTGAGCAGTACTTC. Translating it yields CASRGRAGLGEQYF.

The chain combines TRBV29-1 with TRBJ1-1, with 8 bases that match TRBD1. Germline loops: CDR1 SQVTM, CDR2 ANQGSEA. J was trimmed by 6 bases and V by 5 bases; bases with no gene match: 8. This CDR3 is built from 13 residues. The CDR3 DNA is TGCAGCGTTTCTGGGACAGGCCCCGCTGAAGCTTTCTTT. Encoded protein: CSVSGTGPAEAFF. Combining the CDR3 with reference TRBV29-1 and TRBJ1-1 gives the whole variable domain SAVISQKPSRDICQRGTSLTIQCQVDSQVTMMFWYRQQPGQSLTLIATANQGSEATYESGFVIDKFPISRPNLTFSTLTVSNMSPEDSSIYLCSVSGTGPAEAFFGQGTRLTVV.

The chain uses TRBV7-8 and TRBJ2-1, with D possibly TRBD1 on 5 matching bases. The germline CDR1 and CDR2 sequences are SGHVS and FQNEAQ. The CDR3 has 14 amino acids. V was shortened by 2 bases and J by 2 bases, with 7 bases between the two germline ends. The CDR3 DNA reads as TGTGCCAGCAGCTTACAGGGTACCTACAATGAGCAGTTCTTC. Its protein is CASSLQGTYNEQFF.

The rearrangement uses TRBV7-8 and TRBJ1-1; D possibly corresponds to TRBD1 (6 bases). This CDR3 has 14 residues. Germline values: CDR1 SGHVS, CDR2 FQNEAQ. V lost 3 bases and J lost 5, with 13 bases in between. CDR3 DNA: TGTGCCAGCAGCTTTACGGCCAGGGGAACTGAAGCTTTCTTT. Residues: CASSFTARGTEAFF. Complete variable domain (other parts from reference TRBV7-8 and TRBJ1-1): GAGVSQSPRYKVAKRGQDVALRCDPISGHVSLFWYQQALGQGPEFLTYFQNEAQLDKSGLPSDRFFAERPEGSVSTLKIQRTQQEDSAVYLCASSFTARGTEAFFGQGTRLTVV.

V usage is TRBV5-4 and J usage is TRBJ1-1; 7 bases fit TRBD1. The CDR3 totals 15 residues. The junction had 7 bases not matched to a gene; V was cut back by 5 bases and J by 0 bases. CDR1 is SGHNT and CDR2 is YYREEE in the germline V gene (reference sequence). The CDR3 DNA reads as TGTGCCAGCAGGGGGAGCGGGACAGTGAACACTGAAGCTTTCTTT. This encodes CASRGSGTVNTEAFF.

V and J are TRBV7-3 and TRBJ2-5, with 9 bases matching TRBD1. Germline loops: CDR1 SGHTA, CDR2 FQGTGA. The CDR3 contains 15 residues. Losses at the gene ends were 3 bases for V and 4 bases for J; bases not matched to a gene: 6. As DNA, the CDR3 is TGTGCCAGCAGCTTGACCGGGACAGGGATAGAGACCCAGTACTTC. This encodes CASSLTGTGIETQYF. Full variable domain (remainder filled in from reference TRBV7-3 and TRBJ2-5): GAGVSQTPSNKVTEKGKYVELRCDPISGHTALYWYRQSLGQGPEFLIYFQGTGAADDSGLPNDRFFAVRPEGSVSTLKIQRTERGDSAVYLCASSLTGTGIETQYFGPGTRLLVL.

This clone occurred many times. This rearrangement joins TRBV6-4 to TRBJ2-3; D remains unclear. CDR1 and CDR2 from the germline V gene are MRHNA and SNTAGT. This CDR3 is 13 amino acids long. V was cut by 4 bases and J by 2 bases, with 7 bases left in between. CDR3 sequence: CASSARDTDTQYF. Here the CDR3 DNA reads TGTGCCAGCAGTGCAAGGGACACAGATACGCAGTATTTT.

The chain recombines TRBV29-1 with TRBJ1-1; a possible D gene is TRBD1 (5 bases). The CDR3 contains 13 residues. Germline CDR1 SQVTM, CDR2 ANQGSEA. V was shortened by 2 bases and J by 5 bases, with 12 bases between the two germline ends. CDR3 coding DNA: TGCAGCGTTGAACAGGGTGCGGGGACTGAAGCTTTCTTT. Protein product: CSVEQGAGTEAFF.

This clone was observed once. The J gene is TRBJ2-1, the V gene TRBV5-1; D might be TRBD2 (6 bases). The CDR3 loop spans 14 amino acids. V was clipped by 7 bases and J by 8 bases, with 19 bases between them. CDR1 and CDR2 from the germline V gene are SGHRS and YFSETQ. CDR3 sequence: CASRIVADNDEQFF. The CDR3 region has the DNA TGCGCCAGCCGGATCGTAGCGGACAACGATGAGCAGTTCTTC.

This chain's CDR3 is CASSLPTGSSRNEQFF. Written as DNA, the CDR3 is TGCGCCAGCAGCCTCCCGACAGGGTCCTCGAGGAATGAGCAGTTCTTC. The V gene is TRBV5-1, the J gene TRBJ2-1, with TRBD1 identical over 7 bases. After removal of 4 bases from V and 7 bases from J, the junction contained 14 bases not matched to a gene. The CDR3 is made up of 16 amino acids. Germline V lookup: CDR1 SGHRS, CDR2 YFSETQ.

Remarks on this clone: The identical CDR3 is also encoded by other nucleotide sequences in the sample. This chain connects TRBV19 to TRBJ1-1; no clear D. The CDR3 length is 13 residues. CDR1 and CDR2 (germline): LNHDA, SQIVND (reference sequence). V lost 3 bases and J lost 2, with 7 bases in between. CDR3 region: CASSIGSNTEAFF. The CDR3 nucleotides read TGTGCCAGTAGTATCGGGAGTAACACTGAAGCTTTCTTT.

The CDR3: CASSHRGSGPASSGNTIYF. The CDR3 coding sequence is TGTGCCAGCTCACACCGGGGTTCGGGGCCTGCGAGCTCTGGAAACACCATATATTTT. The V call is TRBV18, the J call TRBJ1-3, with D possibly TRBD1 on 5 matching bases. CDR3 size: 19 residues. V was shortened by 4 bases and J by 0 bases, with 22 bases between the two germline ends. CDR1 KGHSH and CDR2 LQKENI come from the germline V gene.

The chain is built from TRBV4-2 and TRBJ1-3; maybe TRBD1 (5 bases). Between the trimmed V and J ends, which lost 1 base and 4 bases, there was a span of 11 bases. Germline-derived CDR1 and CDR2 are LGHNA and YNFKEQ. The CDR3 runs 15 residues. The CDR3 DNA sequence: TGTGCCAGCAGCCAAGGGATAGGGGTAGGAAACACCATATATTTT. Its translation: CASSQGIGVGNTIYF.

The CDR3 spells CASSFGQGGREWSPLHF. As DNA, the CDR3 is TGTGCCAGCAGCTTCGGACAGGGTGGCCGGGAGTGGTCACCCCTCCACTTT. The chain recombines TRBV7-8 with TRBJ1-6, with TRBD1 identical over 8 bases. V was pared by 3 bases and J by 10 bases, with 14 bases of the junction left unmatched. CDR1 SGHVS and CDR2 FQNEAQ come from the germline V gene. This CDR3 has 17 residues.

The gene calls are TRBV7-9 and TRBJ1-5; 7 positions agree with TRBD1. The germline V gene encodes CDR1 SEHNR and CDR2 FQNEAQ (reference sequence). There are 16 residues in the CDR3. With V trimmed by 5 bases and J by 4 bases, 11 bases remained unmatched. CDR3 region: CASSGGVRGSNQPQHF. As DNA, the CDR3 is TGTGCCAGCAGCGGGGGTGTCAGGGGGTCGAATCAGCCCCAGCATTTT.

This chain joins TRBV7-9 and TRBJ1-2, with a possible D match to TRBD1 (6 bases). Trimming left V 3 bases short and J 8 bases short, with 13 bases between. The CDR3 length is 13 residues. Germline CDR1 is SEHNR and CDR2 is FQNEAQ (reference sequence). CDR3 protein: CASSFLQGRGYTF. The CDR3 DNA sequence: TGTGCCAGCAGCTTTCTACAGGGCCGAGGCTACACCTTC.

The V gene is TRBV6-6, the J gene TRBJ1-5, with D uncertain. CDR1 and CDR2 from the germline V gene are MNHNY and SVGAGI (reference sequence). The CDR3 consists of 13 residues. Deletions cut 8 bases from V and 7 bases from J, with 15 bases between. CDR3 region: CASGKREGQPQHF. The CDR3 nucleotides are TGTGCCAGCGGGAAGAGGGAAGGCCAGCCCCAGCATTTT.

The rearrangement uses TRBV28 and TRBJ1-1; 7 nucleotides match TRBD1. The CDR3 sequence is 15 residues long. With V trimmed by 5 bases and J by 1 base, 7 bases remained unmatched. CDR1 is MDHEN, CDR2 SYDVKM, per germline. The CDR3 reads CASSTFGTENTEAFF. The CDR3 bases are TGTGCCAGCAGTACCTTCGGGACAGAGAACACTGAAGCTTTCTTT.

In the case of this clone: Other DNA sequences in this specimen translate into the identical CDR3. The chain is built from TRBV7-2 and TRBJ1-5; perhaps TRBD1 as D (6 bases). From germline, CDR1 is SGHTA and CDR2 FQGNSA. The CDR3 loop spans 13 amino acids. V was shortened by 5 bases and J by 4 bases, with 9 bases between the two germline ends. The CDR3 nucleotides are TGTGCCAGCAGCCCGCAGGGGAATCAGCCCCAGCATTTT. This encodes CASSPQGNQPQHF.

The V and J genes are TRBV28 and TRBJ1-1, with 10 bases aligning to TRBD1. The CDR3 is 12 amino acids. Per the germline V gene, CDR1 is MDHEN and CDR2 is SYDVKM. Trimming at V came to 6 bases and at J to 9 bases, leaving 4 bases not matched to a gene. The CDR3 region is CASSRQGAKAFF. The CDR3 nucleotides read TGTGCCAGCAGCCGACAGGGGGCCAAAGCTTTCTTT.